A selection of T cell receptor beta chains follows, all from one sample in a study of a mutant IDH1 vaccine in newly diagnosed glioma. These TCRs are of unknown antigen specificity. This table comes from immunoSEQ multiplex PCR, and its TCRdb copy is limited to in-frame clones, with some not included. The sample has under 40,000 clones; around 81% are singletons. Sequenced here: PBMCs, sampled from a glioma patient whose treatment included an IDH1 peptide vaccine. The receptors were gathered from a man between 25 and 39 years old with glioma. Both conserved end residues are part of each CDR3. The D gene is left open where the match is weak. Clone size is given for some rows only: seen once, a few or many times, or a class if the clone is expanded.

J | D | size | V | CDR3 | DNA
TRBJ2-7 | TRBD2 | - | TRBV5-4 | CASSFSGIATYEQYF | TGTGCCAGCAGCTTTAGCGGGATCGCTACCTACGAGCAGTACTTC
TRBJ1-5 | - | - | TRBV7-8 | CASSPGPWNQPQHF | TGTGCCAGCAGCCCGGGACCGTGGAATCAGCCCCAGCATTTT
TRBJ1-5 | - | few | TRBV18 | CASSPLRQIPNQPQHF | TGTGCCAGCTCACCTCTGAGGCAGATCCCCAATCAGCCCCAGCATTTT
TRBJ2-1 | - | - | TRBV14 | CASSQVGSFNEQFF | TGTGCCAGCAGCCAAGTGGGCAGTTTCAATGAGCAGTTCTTC
TRBJ2-7 | - | once | TRBV4-1 | CASSRLPDMMYEQYF | TGCGCCAGCAGCCGACTCCCGGACATGATGTACGAGCAGTACTTC
TRBJ1-2 | - | few | TRBV5-6 | CASSLERRDYGYTF | TGTGCCAGCAGCTTGGAGAGGCGGGACTATGGCTACACCTTC
TRBJ2-2 | - | - | TRBV18 | CASSPGTRNTGELFF | TGTGCCAGCTCACCGGGGACTCGGAACACCGGGGAGCTGTTTTTT
TRBJ1-1 | - | - | TRBV11-3 | CASSSTGYAEAFF | TGTGCCAGCAGCTCAACTGGCTACGCTGAAGCTTTCTTT
TRBJ2-1 | - | - | TRBV28 | CASSYLGQNSYNEQFF | TGTGCCAGCAGCTACCTAGGACAGAACTCCTACAATGAGCAGTTCTTC
TRBJ2-7 | - | - | TRBV15 | CATSSLRGDQQYF | TGTGCCACCAGCTCCCTCCGGGGAGACCAGCAGTACTTC
TRBJ2-7 | TRBD2 | - | TRBV7-9 | CASSPSGGQPSSYEQYF | TGTGCCAGCAGCCCAAGCGGGGGCCAGCCGAGCTCCTACGAGCAGTACTTC
TRBJ1-4 | - | - | TRBV4-3 | CASSLGAYGTTNEKLFF | TGCGCCAGCAGCCTAGGGGCATACGGCACAACTAATGAAAAACTGTTTTTT
TRBJ2-2 | TRBD1 | - | TRBV4-3 | CASTSEVIDRGTTGELFF | TGCGCCAGCACCTCCGAAGTTATTGACAGGGGCACCACCGGGGAGCTGTTTTTT
TRBJ2-7 | - | - | TRBV5-1 | CASSLAQAGRTIIYEQYF | TGCGCCAGCAGCTTGGCTCAGGCTGGCAGGACTATCATATACGAGCAGTACTTC
TRBJ2-3 | - | - | TRBV29-1 | CSVRLRVLPADTQYF | TGCAGCGTACGTCTCAGGGTCCTACCCGCGGATACGCAGTATTTT
TRBJ2-5 | - | - | TRBV4-1 | CASSQEGTQYF | TGCGCCAGCAGCCAAGAAGGGACCCAGTACTTC
TRBJ2-2 | TRBD1 | - | TRBV18 | CASSLRQGVTGELFF | TGTGCCAGCTCACTCCGACAGGGGGTAACCGGGGAGCTGTTTTTT
TRBJ2-7 | - | - | TRBV5-1 | CASSTGLSYEQYF | TGCGCCAGCAGCACTGGTTTATCCTACGAGCAGTACTTC
TRBJ2-7 | - | - | TRBV5-1 | CASSFDYEQYF | TGCGCCAGCAGCTTCGACTACGAGCAGTACTTC
TRBJ1-5 | - | - | TRBV5-1 | CASSPGSNQPQHF | TGCGCCAGCAGCCCAGGGAGCAATCAGCCCCAGCATTTT
TRBJ1-1 | TRBD1 | - | TRBV7-8 | CASSWGQGSTEAFF | TGTGCCAGCAGCTGGGGACAGGGGAGCACTGAAGCTTTCTTT
TRBJ1-2 | - | once | TRBV7-2 | CASSLGTNYGYTF | TGTGCCAGCAGCTTAGGGACAAACTATGGCTACACCTTC
TRBJ1-2 | TRBD1 | - | TRBV5-1 | CASSLDQGAIYGYTF | TGCGCCAGCAGCTTGGATCAGGGGGCGATCTATGGCTACACCTTC
TRBJ2-7 | - | - | TRBV19 | CVGASSYEQYF | TGTGTGGGGGCTAGCTCCTACGAGCAGTACTTC
TRBJ1-5 | - | - | TRBV5-1 | CASSFAVGDPGYSNQPQHF | TGCGCCAGCAGCTTCGCGGTTGGCGACCCGGGCTATAGCAATCAGCCCCAGCATTTT
TRBJ2-2 | - | - | TRBV5-1 | CASNLGGYSGELFF | TGCGCCAGCAACCTCGGGGGATACTCCGGGGAGCTGTTTTTT
TRBJ1-1 | - | - | TRBV27 | CASSVPGGTEAFF | TGTGCCAGCAGTGTACCTGGGGGGACTGAAGCTTTCTTT
TRBJ2-2 | - | - | TRBV15 | CATSPPGHQNTGELFF | TGTGCCACCAGCCCCCCGGGACACCAGAACACCGGGGAGCTGTTTTTT
TRBJ1-5 | - | - | TRBV27 | CASRANSNQPQHF | TGTGCCAGCAGGGCCAATAGCAATCAGCCCCAGCATTTT
TRBJ1-1 | - | few | TRBV4-3 | CASNSGNTEAFF | TGCGCCAGCAACTCAGGGAACACTGAAGCTTTCTTT
TRBJ2-1 | - | - | TRBV9 | CASSSNPDNEQFF | TGTGCCAGCAGCTCCAACCCAGACAATGAGCAGTTCTTC
TRBJ2-7 | TRBD1 | - | TRBV7-2 | CASSLDHGTAHEQYF | TGTGCCAGCAGCTTAGACCATGGGACAGCCCACGAGCAGTACTTC
TRBJ2-7 | - | - | TRBV11-3 | CASSQRGAGEQYF | TGTGCCAGCAGCCAACGGGGGGCTGGGGAGCAGTACTTC
TRBJ1-2 | - | - | TRBV2 | CASSEAGDGYTF | TGTGCCAGCAGTGAAGCAGGGGATGGCTACACCTTC
TRBJ1-1 | - | - | TRBV13 | CASSYGRGNTEAFF | TGTGCCAGCAGCTACGGTCGGGGGAACACTGAAGCTTTCTTT
TRBJ2-2 | - | - | TRBV5-1 | CASSAVSTGELFF | TGCGCCAGCAGTGCAGTCTCGACCGGGGAGCTGTTTTTT
TRBJ2-7 | TRBD2 | few | TRBV6-1 | CASSLAGSSYEQYF | TGTGCCAGCAGCCTAGCGGGGAGCTCCTACGAGCAGTACTTC
TRBJ1-1 | TRBD1 | - | TRBV4-1 | CASSWDDRAGTEAFF | TGCGCCAGCAGCTGGGACGACAGGGCAGGCACTGAAGCTTTCTTT
TRBJ1-3 | - | - | TRBV6-5 | CASSRGPNSGNTIYF | TGTGCCAGCAGCCGGGGACCGAACTCTGGAAACACCATATATTTT
TRBJ1-2 | - | - | TRBV4-1 | CASSQEPGYYGYTF | TGCGCCAGCAGCCAAGAACCCGGGTACTATGGCTACACCTTC
TRBJ1-6 | - | - | TRBV30 | CAWSVPPLPRDSPLHF | TGTGCCTGGAGTGTCCCCCCACTCCCTAGAGATTCACCCCTCCACTTT
TRBJ1-2 | - | few | TRBV30 | CAWSSGLNYGYTF | TGTGCCTGGAGTTCTGGTCTTAACTATGGCTACACCTTC
TRBJ2-7 | - | - | TRBV11-2 | CASSLGAAYEQYF | TGTGCCAGCAGCTTAGGCGCCGCCTACGAGCAGTACTTC
TRBJ2-3 | - | - | TRBV6-5 | CASSPIPVGDTQYF | TGTGCCAGCAGCCCCATTCCCGTTGGAGATACGCAGTATTTT
TRBJ2-3 | - | few | TRBV19 | CASSTTATRTDTQYF | TGTGCCAGTAGTACAACCGCTACCAGAACAGATACGCAGTATTTT
TRBJ2-3 | TRBD2 | - | TRBV7-2 | CASSRTSGTVDTQYF | TGTGCCAGCAGCCGGACTAGCGGGACTGTAGATACGCAGTATTTT
TRBJ2-2 | TRBD2 | few | TRBV19 | CASSVSGSGTGELFF | TGTGCCAGTAGTGTAAGCGGGAGCGGAACCGGGGAGCTGTTTTTT
TRBJ2-1 | TRBD2 | - | TRBV5-1 | CASSFEGTSAEQFF | TGCGCCAGCAGCTTCGAAGGGACTAGCGCTGAGCAGTTCTTC
TRBJ2-7 | - | - | TRBV20-1 | CSFSWAYEQYF | TGCAGTTTTAGCTGGGCCTACGAGCAGTACTTC
TRBJ1-2 | - | - | TRBV10-3 | CATSRRGSANYGYTF | TGTGCCACCTCCCGGCGGGGATCAGCTAACTATGGCTACACCTTC
TRBJ1-2 | - | - | TRBV5-1 | CASSPVRAGYTF | TGCGCCAGCAGTCCGGTCCGGGCGGGCTACACCTTC
TRBJ1-1 | - | - | TRBV6-5 | CASTNGWENTEAFF | TGTGCCAGCACAAACGGTTGGGAGAACACTGAAGCTTTCTTT